These 9 T cell receptor beta chains were sequenced from one sample in a study of cytomegalovirus exposure and HLA in healthy donors. PCR was performed using 60 Vbeta and 13 Jbeta primers. Generated by immunoSEQ multiplex PCR, the TCRdb table keeps only in-frame clones and is missing some. The data contain roughly 120,000 clones, around 80% of them singletons. Sequencing was performed on PBMCs. The receptors derive from a woman aged 18-29 years in good health and CMV-seropositive.

The chain uses TRBV7-2 and TRBJ2-5; a possible D gene is TRBD2 (7 bases). The V and J ends lost 5 bases and 5 bases respectively, with 15 bases between them. The CDR3 is made up of 14 amino acids. CDR1 is SGHTA and CDR2 is FQGNSA in the germline V gene. The CDR3 DNA sequence: TGTGCCAGCAGCGCTGGCGGGGGCCGGGAGACCCAGTACTTC. It encodes CASSAGGGRETQYF.

The V gene is TRBV4-1, the J gene TRBJ2-1; the match to TRBD2 covers 13 bases. From germline, CDR1 is MGHRA and CDR2 YSYEKL. The CDR3 length is 14 residues. Germline trimming cut 6 bases from V and 4 bases from J; bases unmatched to any gene: 0. The DNA of the CDR3 is TGCGCCAGCAGGGGACTAGCGGGATACAATGAGCAGTTCTTC. This codes for CASRGLAGYNEQFF.

This clone was seen just once. The chain employs TRBV7-9 and TRBJ2-7; no firm D call. The germline V gene has CDR1 SEHNR and CDR2 FQNEAQ (reference sequence). The CDR3 sequence is 13 residues long. V was shortened by 1 base and J by 2 bases, with 6 bases between the two germline ends. In nucleotides, the CDR3 is TGTGCCAGCAGCTTAGGTGTTACCTACGAGCAGTACTTC. Its translation is CASSLGVTYEQYF.

V is TRBV7-9 and J is TRBJ2-1; D is possibly TRBD2 (6 bases). Germline values: CDR1 SEHNR, CDR2 FQNEAQ (reference sequence). Between the trimmed V and J ends, which lost 1 base and 2 bases, there was a span of 18 bases. The length of the CDR3 is 18 residues. Written as DNA, the CDR3 is TGTGCCAGCAGCTTAGACGAGTGGGGGGAGATACCCTACAATGAGCAGTTCTTC. Its protein is CASSLDEWGEIPYNEQFF. Full variable domain (rest looked up from reference TRBV7-9 and TRBJ2-1): DTGVSQNPRHKITKRGQNVTFRCDPISEHNRLYWYRQTLGQGPEFLTYFQNEAQLEKSRLLSDRFSAERPKGSFSTLEIQRTEQGDSAMYLCASSLDEWGEIPYNEQFFGPGTRLTVL.

This clone was seen just once. This chain uses TRBV7-3 with TRBJ1-1, with a tentative D call TRBD1 (6 bases). This CDR3 has 14 residues. Deletions cut 5 bases from V and 7 bases from J, with 17 bases between. The V gene's germline CDR1 is SGHTA and CDR2 FQGTGA. CDR3 bases: TGTGCCAGCAGCCCGGGGGGGGCAGCCTATGAAGCTTTCTTT. Amino acids: CASSPGGAAYEAFF.

This clone has only one observation. V and J are TRBV11-1 and TRBJ2-2, with a weak D call TRBD1 (5 bases). V lost 1 base to trimming and J lost 5 bases, with 8 bases between them. CDR3 length: 14 amino acids. In germline, CDR1 is SGHAT, CDR2 FQDESV (reference sequence). This CDR3 is CASSLGGSTGELFF. CDR3 nucleotide sequence: TGTGCCAGCAGCTTAGGGGGCTCGACCGGGGAGCTGTTTTTT.

The table lists this clone with a count of one. The chain employs TRBV9 and TRBJ2-4; 7 bases align to TRBD2. After removal of 3 bases from V and 8 bases from J, the junction contained 11 bases not matched to a gene. This CDR3 spans 15 amino acids. The germline gives CDR1 SGDLS, CDR2 YYNGEE. CDR3 sequence reads: CASSEGGQFSDIQYF. In DNA, the CDR3 is TGTGCCAGCAGCGAGGGAGGGCAATTCTCTGACATTCAGTACTTC.

This clone showed up just once. The V gene is TRBV7-3, the J gene TRBJ2-2; unclear D gene. The length of the CDR3 is 14 residues. Germline V gene sequence: CDR1 SGHTA, CDR2 FQGTGA. The germline V and J ends were trimmed by 5 bases and 0 bases, with 7 bases remaining between them. The CDR3 loop is CASSPLANTGELFF. The CDR3 DNA follows: TGTGCCAGCAGCCCCCTAGCGAACACCGGGGAGCTGTTTTTT.

A single count supports this clone. The chain recombines TRBV23-1 with TRBJ1-5, with D tentatively TRBD1 (5 bases). TRBV23-1 is an ORF for which the function is uncertain. CDR3 length: 15 residues. V lost 5 bases to trimming and J lost 6 bases, with 17 bases between them. CDR3 amino acids: CASSGSAGEGQPQHF. CDR3 DNA: TGCGCCAGCAGTGGATCGGCGGGGGAGGGTCAGCCCCAGCATTTT.